Included here is one T cell receptor beta chain sequence, with context. Per germline, CDR1 SGHVS and CDR2 FQNEAQ. The CDR3 is made up of 20 amino acids. With V trimmed by 5 bases and J by 1 base, 15 bases remained unmatched. The sample belongs to a study of blood T cell repertoires in COVID-19. Produced via immunoSEQ multiplex PCR; TCRdb's table is partial and in-frame only. The sample lists around 350,000 clones, around 90% occurring once. This clonotype was obtained from a human donor in a cohort sampled during active COVID-19. The V gene is TRBV7-8, the J gene TRBJ1-5, with TRBD1 identical over 12 bases. The sequenced material came from peripheral blood. The CDR3 region is CASSPAWGDRGLQSNQPQHF. The CDR3, as DNA: TGTGCCAGCAGCCCGGCGTGGGGGGACAGGGGGCTCCAAAGCAATCAGCCCCAGCATTTT.